This record concerns one TCR beta chain sequence. This sample is part of a study of OX40 agonist ivuxolimab in advanced cancers. Study-wide context: Hepatocellular carcinoma, melanoma, renal cell or head and neck cancer occurred in dose-escalation patients. Partial responses, seen in three patients, involved one hepatocellular carcinoma and two cutaneous melanomas.

The data were produced by immunoSEQ multiplex PCR, yet TCRdb's version contains in-frame clones alone and is incomplete. The sample comprises roughly 70,000 clones, about 91% of which are singletons, and around 0.56% rests with the top ten. Germline V gives CDR1 MNHNS, CDR2 SASEGT. V was shortened by 4 bases and J by 4 bases, with 13 bases between the two germline ends. The CDR3 covers 14 residues. The rearrangement uses TRBV6-1 and TRBJ1-1; TRBD1 might be the D (6 bases). Material: CD4+ or CD8+ T cells sorted from blood, obtained in a trial of the OX40 agonist ivuxolimab. The TCR originated in an adult with an advanced solid tumor such as melanoma, head and neck, liver or kidney cancer. The CDR3, as DNA: TGTGCCAGCAGTGCACAGGGCCAGTCCACTGAAGCTTTCTTT. Residues: CASSAQGQSTEAFF.